The next 13 T cell receptor beta chains were all read from a single sample in a study of T-cell reconstitution after alpha-beta-depleted transplantation in children. Preparation of the TCRbeta library was carried out with unique molecular identifiers. TCRdb processed the PCR reads anew with MiXCR; each CDR3 protein has one entry. The sample holds 360,000 or so distinct CDR3 sequences, about a fifth seen once. The input for sequencing was PBMCs from the stem cell graft donor, taken from the stem cell graft. Source of these receptors: a human donor who donated a stem cell graft to a child with acute myeloid leukemia.

The table lists this clonotype with a few counts. V and J are TRBV28 and TRBJ2-7; 7 positions match TRBD2. V gave up 7 bases and J gave up 5 bases; unmatched junction bases: 11. The CDR3 covers 14 residues. Germline CDR1 reads MDHEN; CDR2 reads SYDVKM. The CDR3 region has the DNA TGTGCCAGCACCAGATCGGGACTATGGAACGAGCAGTACTTC. Translation gives CASTRSGLWNEQYF.

Concerning this clonotype: A much larger clone is a single base away; this may be a read error. The chain uses TRBV2 and TRBJ2-1; D is ambiguous. Per germline, CDR1 SNHLY and CDR2 FYNNEI. The CDR3 is made up of 11 amino acids. The CDR3: CASRDNTELFF. The CDR3 DNA is TGTGCCAGCAGAGATAATACGGAGCTGTTCTTC.

The chain employs TRBV29-1 and TRBJ2-1; the D gene could be TRBD1 or TRBD2 (6 bases each). Germline CDR1 reads SQVTM; CDR2 reads ANQGSEA. Trimming removed 4 bases from V and 5 bases from J, with 12 bases in between. CDR3 length: 13 residues. The CDR3 DNA reads as TGCAGCGTTGGTTCCGGGGGCCACAATGAGCAGTTCTTC. This translates into CSVGSGGHNEQFF.

At least ten counts were recorded for this clonotype. The J gene is TRBJ2-1, the V gene TRBV12-3 or TRBV12-4; no clear D. This CDR3 contains 13 residues. Between the trimmed V and J ends, which lost 3 bases and 1 base, there was a span of 4 bases. This chain's CDR3 is CASSFRSYNEQFF. The CDR3 coding sequence is TGTGCCAGCAGTTTTAGGTCCTACAATGAGCAGTTCTTC.

This chain links TRBV20-1 with TRBJ2-1; D is unclear. This CDR3 has 13 amino acids. Germline V gives CDR1 DFQATT, CDR2 SNEGSKA (reference sequence). Trimming took off 6 bases at V and 7 bases at J, with 16 bases between the two ends. Written as DNA, the CDR3 is TGCAGTGCCGAAAATACCGAGAAGAATGAGCAGTTCTTC. This encodes CSAENTEKNEQFF.

A few counts support this clonotype. J is TRBJ2-1 and V is TRBV12-3 or TRBV12-4; D call uncertain. The CDR3 extends over 15 amino acids. With 4 bases removed from V and 4 bases from J, the gap between germline ends came to 14 bases. The CDR3 DNA sequence: TGTGCCAGCAGTTGGCCCATTGGTAATTACAATGAGCAGTTCTTC. It codes for CASSWPIGNYNEQFF.

The chain links TRBV5-6 to TRBJ1-1; perhaps TRBD1 as D (5 bases). CDR1 is SGHDT and CDR2 is YYEEEE in the germline V gene. V gave up 0 bases and J gave up 4 bases, with 10 bases separating them. The CDR3 totals 14 residues. In DNA, the CDR3 is TGTGCCAGCAGCTTGGGGAGGGGATCCACTGAAGCTTTCTTT. Translating it yields CASSLGRGSTEAFF.

The rearrangement links TRBV12-3 or TRBV12-4 to TRBJ2-7, with D maybe TRBD1 (6 bases). The CDR3 spans 13 residues. V was trimmed by 3 bases and J by 3 bases, leaving 9 bases between them. The CDR3 loop is CASSFHRDYEQYF. The CDR3 nucleotides are TGTGCCAGCAGTTTTCACAGGGACTACGAGCAGTACTTC.

The CDR3 protein is CSALGRVRREQFF. For the CDR3, the DNA is TGCAGTGCCCTGGGGAGAGTCAGGAGGGAGCAGTTCTTC. The chain carries TRBV20-1 and TRBJ2-1; possibly TRBD2 for D (5 bases). Germline CDR1 and CDR2: DFQATT and SNEGSKA (reference sequence). V lost 6 bases to trimming and J lost 10 bases, with 19 bases between them. The CDR3 is 13 amino acids.

This clonotype has a count of ten or more. V is TRBV4-1 and J is TRBJ2-1; D unresolved. The CDR3 length is 16 residues. With 0 bases removed from V and 2 bases from J, the gap between germline ends came to 11 bases. Looked up from germline, CDR1 is MGHRA and CDR2 is YSYEKL. The CDR3 DNA reads as TGCGCCAGCAGCCAAGACCGTCAGGAAACCTACAATGAGCAGTTCTTC. Translation: CASSQDRQETYNEQFF.

This clonotype was detected a few times. The rearrangement links TRBV12-3 or TRBV12-4 to TRBJ2-2; 15 bases fit TRBD2. This CDR3 has 17 amino acids. Trimming at V came to 6 bases and at J to 3 bases, leaving 5 bases not matched to a gene. The CDR3 sequence: CASSRGLAGGYTGELFF. Written as DNA, the CDR3 is TGTGCCAGCAGCCGCGGACTAGCGGGAGGGTACACCGGGGAGCTGTTTTTT.

The V gene is TRBV20-1, the J gene TRBJ2-7; possible D gene TRBD1, 6 bases. CDR1 and CDR2 from the germline V gene are DFQATT and SNEGSKA (reference sequence). Trimming removed 5 bases from V and 3 bases from J, with 17 bases in between. There are 14 residues in the CDR3. For the CDR3, the DNA is TGCAGTGCTTCGGACAGCAAATCTTTCTACGAGCAGTACTTC. It yields the protein CSASDSKSFYEQYF.

This clonotype was picked up one time. V usage is TRBV7-6 and J usage is TRBJ2-1; TRBD2 might be the D (5 bases). The CDR3 sequence is 11 residues long. With 1 base removed from V and 13 bases from J, the gap between germline ends came to 8 bases. Germline V gives CDR1 SGHVS, CDR2 FNYEAQ. The CDR3 DNA follows: TGTGCCAGCAGCTTAGTCGGGGTACAGTTCTTC. Protein: CASSLVGVQFF.